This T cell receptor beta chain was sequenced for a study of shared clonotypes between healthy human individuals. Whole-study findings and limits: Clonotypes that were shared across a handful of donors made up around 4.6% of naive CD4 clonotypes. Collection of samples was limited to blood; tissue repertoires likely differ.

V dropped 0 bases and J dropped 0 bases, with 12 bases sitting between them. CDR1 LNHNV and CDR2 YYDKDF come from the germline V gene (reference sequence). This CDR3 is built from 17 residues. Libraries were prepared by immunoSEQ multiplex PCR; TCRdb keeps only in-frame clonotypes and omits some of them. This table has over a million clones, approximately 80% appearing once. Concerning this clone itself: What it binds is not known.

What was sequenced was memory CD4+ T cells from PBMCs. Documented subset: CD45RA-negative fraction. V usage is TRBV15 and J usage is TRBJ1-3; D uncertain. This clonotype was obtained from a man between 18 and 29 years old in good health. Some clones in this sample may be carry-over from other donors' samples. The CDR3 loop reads CATSRDRVGPSGNTIYF. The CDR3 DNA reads TGTGCCACCAGCAGAGATCGCGTCGGACCCTCTGGAAACACCATATATTTT.